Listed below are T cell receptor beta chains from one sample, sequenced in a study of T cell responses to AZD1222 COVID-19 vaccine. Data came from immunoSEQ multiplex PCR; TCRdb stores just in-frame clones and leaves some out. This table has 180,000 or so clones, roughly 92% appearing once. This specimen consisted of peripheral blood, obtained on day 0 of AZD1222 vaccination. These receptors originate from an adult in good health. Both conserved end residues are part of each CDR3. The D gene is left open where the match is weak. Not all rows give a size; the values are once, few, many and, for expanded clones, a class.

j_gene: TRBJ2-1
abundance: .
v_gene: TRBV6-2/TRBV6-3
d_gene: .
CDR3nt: TGTGCCAGCAGTTACTCCTCTAGCTCCTACAATGAGCAGTTCTTC
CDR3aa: CASSYSSSSYNEQFF

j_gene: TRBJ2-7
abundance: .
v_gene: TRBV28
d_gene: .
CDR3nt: TGTGCCAGCAGCCTGGGGCGGGACTACGAGCAGTACTTC
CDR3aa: CASSLGRDYEQYF

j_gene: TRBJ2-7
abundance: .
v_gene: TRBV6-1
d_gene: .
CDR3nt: TGTGCCAGCAGTGAAAGCGACCTGAGCTCCTACGAGCAGTACTTC
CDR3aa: CASSESDLSSYEQYF

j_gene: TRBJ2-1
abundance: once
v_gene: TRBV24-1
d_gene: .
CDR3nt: TGTGCCACCAGTGACTACAATGAGCAGTTCTTC
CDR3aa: CATSDYNEQFF

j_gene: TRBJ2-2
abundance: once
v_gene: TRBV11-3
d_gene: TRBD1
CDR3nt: TGTGCCAGCAGCTTCCATCCCCAACCGGGACAGGGTCCCGTCAAGGAGCTGTTTTTT
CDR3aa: CASSFHPQPGQGPVKELFF

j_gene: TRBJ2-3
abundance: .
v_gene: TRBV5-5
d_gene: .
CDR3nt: TGTGCCAGCAGCTTGGAGGGTTCCACAGATACGCAGTATTTT
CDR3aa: CASSLEGSTDTQYF

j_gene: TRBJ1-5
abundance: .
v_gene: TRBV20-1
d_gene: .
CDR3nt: TGCAGTGCTATGGGAGTGGAGCCCCAGCATTTT
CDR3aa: CSAMGVEPQHF

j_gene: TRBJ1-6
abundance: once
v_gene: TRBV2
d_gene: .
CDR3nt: TGTGCCAGCAGTGACCGGGACCGATATTCACCCCTCCACTTT
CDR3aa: CASSDRDRYSPLHF

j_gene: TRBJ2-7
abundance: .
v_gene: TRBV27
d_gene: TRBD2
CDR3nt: TGTGCCAGCAGTTGGACTAGCGGGAGCTCCTACGAGCAGTACTTC
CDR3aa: CASSWTSGSSYEQYF

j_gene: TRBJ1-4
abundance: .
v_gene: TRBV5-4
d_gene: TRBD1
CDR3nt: TGTGCCAGCAGCCGGCCCTCCTCGACAGGGAACGAAAAACTGTTTTTT
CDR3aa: CASSRPSSTGNEKLFF

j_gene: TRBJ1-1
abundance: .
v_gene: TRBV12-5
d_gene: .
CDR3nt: TGTGCTAGTGGTCTGGAGGTGAACACTGAAGCTTTCTTT
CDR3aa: CASGLEVNTEAFF

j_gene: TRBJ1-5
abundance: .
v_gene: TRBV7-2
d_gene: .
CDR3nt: TGTGCCAGCAGCTCCGGAACAGGACACCCGATAAAGCATTTT
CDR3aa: CASSSGTGHPIKHF

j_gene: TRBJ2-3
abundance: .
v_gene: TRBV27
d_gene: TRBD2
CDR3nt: TGTGCCAGCAGTCTAGCGGGAGGGCGCAGAGATACGCAGTATTTT
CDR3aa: CASSLAGGRRDTQYF

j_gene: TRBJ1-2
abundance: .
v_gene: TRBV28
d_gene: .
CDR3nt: TGTGCCAGCAATTATGGGGCAGGGGACTATGGCTACACCTTC
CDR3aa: CASNYGAGDYGYTF

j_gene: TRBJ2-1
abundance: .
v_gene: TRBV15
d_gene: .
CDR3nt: TGTGCCACCAGCAGAACAAGAGGGGGGATAATGGCTATGCAGTTCTTC
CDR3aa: CATSRTRGGIMAMQFF

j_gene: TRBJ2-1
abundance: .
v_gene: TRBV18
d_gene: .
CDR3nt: TGTGCCAGCTCACCACCGTCAGTTTTGGGTGAGCAGTTCTTC
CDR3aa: CASSPPSVLGEQFF

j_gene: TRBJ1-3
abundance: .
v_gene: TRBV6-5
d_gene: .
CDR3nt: TGTGCCAGCAGTACGAACTCTGGAAACACCATATATTTT
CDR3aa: CASSTNSGNTIYF

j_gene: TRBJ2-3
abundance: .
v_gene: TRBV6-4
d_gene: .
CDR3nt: TGTGCCAGCAGCATAACAGGGAGCACAGATACGCAGTATTTT
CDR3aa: CASSITGSTDTQYF

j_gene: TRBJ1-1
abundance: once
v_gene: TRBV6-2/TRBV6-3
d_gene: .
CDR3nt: TGTGCCAGCAGTTCGGGCACTGAAGCTTTCTTT
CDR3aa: CASSSGTEAFF

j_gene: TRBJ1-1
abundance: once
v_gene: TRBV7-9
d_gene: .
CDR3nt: TGTGCCAGCAGCCGGGGGGTCACTGAAGCTTTCTTT
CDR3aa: CASSRGVTEAFF

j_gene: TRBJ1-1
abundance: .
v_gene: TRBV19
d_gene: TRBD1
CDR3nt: TGTGCCAGTAGTATCGGGACAGGACGGGCGGACACTGAAGCTTTCTTT
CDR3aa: CASSIGTGRADTEAFF

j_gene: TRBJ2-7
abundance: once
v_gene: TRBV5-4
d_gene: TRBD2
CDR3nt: TGTGCCAGCAGCTTGGGCCCTTGGAGCGGGACGGGAGAGCAGTACTTC
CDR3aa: CASSLGPWSGTGEQYF

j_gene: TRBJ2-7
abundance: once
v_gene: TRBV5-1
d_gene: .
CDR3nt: TGCGCCAGCAGCGTCACCACCCAGAGCGAGCAGTACTTC
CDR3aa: CASSVTTQSEQYF

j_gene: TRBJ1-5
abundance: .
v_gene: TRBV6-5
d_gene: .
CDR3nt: TGTGCCAGCAGTTACTCGGCCCTAGGCGGCAATCAGCCCCAGCATTTT
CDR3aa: CASSYSALGGNQPQHF

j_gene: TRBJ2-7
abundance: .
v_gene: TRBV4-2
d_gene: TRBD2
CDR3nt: TGTGCCAGCAGCCAACTTCTAGCGGGAGACTACGAGCAGTACTTC
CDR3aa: CASSQLLAGDYEQYF

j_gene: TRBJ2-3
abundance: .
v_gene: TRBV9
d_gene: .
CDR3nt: TGTGCCAGCAGCGTAGCTCCCCCAGATACGCAGTATTTT
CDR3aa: CASSVAPPDTQYF

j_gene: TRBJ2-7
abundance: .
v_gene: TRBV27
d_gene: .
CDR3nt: TGTGCCAGCAGTTTCCCGGGACCCAGCGGCGAGCAGTACTTC
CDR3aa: CASSFPGPSGEQYF

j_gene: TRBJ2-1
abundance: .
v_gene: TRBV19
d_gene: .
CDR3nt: TGTGCCAGTTCTGCGGGCTTAGGCCCGAAGTTCTTC
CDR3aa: CASSAGLGPKFF

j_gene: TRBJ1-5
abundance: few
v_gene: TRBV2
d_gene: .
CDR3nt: TGTGCCAGCAGTGAATCGGCACGAGGCAATCAGCCCCAGCATTTT
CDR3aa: CASSESARGNQPQHF

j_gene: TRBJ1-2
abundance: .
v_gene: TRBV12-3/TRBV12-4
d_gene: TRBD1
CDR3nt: TGTGCCAGCAGTTTGGGGACAGGTCCAGGCACCTTC
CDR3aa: CASSLGTGPGTF